The TCR beta chain under discussion was sequenced for a study of CD8+CD57+ T cells in acquired aplastic anemia. Sequenced patients had shown CD8+CD57+ cell expansion by flow cytometry. Sampling of blood occurred while the patients had still received no therapy. This clonotype has only a few counts. The CDR3 loop spans 13 amino acids. The germline CDR1 and CDR2 sequences are ENHRY and SYGVKD. V was clipped by 0 bases and J by 4 bases, with 7 bases between them. Genomic DNA provided the template from which TCR beta VDJ and CDR3 profiles were obtained. In TCRdb, the reads were re-called with MiXCR into one record per CDR3 protein. The sample has under 200,000 distinct CDR3 sequences, 71% seen once.

Specimen: sorted CD4+, CD8+, or CD8+CD57+ T cells (not recorded which) from PBMCs. The receptor was isolated from a human donor with aplastic anemia. The chain couples TRBV10-3 to TRBJ2-7; D is unresolved. This CDR3 reads CAISESAPYEQYF. In nucleotides, the CDR3 is TGTGCCATCAGTGAGTCCGCACCTTACGAGCAGTACTTC.